The 22 T cell receptor beta chains below were found in one sample sequenced in a study of control samples from healthy donors and cancer patients. Profiled with immunoSEQ multiplex PCR; TCRdb holds only in-frame clones, not every one. The sample has about 110,000 clones; just under 85% are singletons. Sequenced: blood. The receptors here all came from a man between 18 and 29 years old in good health.

The chain is built from TRBV7-2 and TRBJ1-2; no firm D call. The V gene lost 5 bases and the J gene lost 0 bases, with 13 bases spanning the gap. Germline V gene lookup returns CDR1 SGHTA and CDR2 FQGNSA. The CDR3 runs 15 residues. The CDR3 sequence: CASSLLSLANYGYTF. CDR3 DNA: TGTGCCAGCAGCCTGCTGTCCCTTGCTAACTATGGCTACACCTTC. Drawing the rest from reference TRBV7-2 and TRBJ1-2, the complete variable domain is GAGVSQSPSNKVTEKGKDVELRCDPISGHTALYWYRQSLGQGLEFLIYFQGNSAPDKSGLPSDRFSAERTGGSVSTLTIQRTQQEDSAVYLCASSLLSLANYGYTFGSGTRLTVV.

The chain combines TRBV12-3 or TRBV12-4 with TRBJ1-3; possibly TRBD1 for D (6 bases). CDR3 length: 12 amino acids. V dropped 7 bases and J dropped 8 bases, with 12 bases sitting between them. The CDR3 DNA reads as TGTGCCAGCACAGGGGCCGGGCACACCATATATTTT. The encoded protein is CASTGAGHTIYF.

This clone has only a few counts. The V call is TRBV23-1, the J call TRBJ2-7; no firm D call. TRBV23-1 is an ORF; its function is uncertain. V lost 0 bases and J lost 0, with 12 bases in between. The CDR3 loop spans 16 amino acids. CDR3 loop: CASSQSRTLSSYEQYF. CDR3 nucleotide sequence: TGCGCCAGCAGTCAATCGAGGACCTTGAGCTCCTACGAGCAGTACTTC.

A remark on this clone: Other nucleotide sequences from this sample produce the same CDR3. The V gene is TRBV18, the J gene TRBJ1-2, with D unclear. The CDR3 has 12 amino acids. Trimming left V 2 bases short and J 4 bases short, with 5 bases between. Germline V lookup: CDR1 KGHSH, CDR2 LQKENI. The CDR3 spells CASSPDSYGYTF. The CDR3 DNA sequence: TGTGCCAGCTCACCAGATTCCTATGGCTACACCTTC.

The rearrangement links TRBV2 to TRBJ2-4; tentative D call: TRBD2 (6 bases). The V end lost 5 bases, the J end lost 14 bases, and 19 bases lay between the germline ends. The germline CDR1 and CDR2 sequences are SNHLY and FYNNEI. The CDR3 length is 13 residues. The CDR3 protein is CASSYSGLEPKYF. The CDR3 bases are TGTGCCAGCAGTTACTCGGGACTGGAACCCAAGTACTTC.

The CDR3 nucleotides are TGTGCCTGGAGGTCCCGGGACAGAGCTGGCTACACCTTC. Its protein is CAWRSRDRAGYTF. V and J are TRBV30 and TRBJ1-2; TRBD1 agrees at 7 bases. The ends lost 3 bases at V and 7 bases at J; junction bases unmatched: 8. The CDR3 has 13 residues. Germline V CDR1 and CDR2: GTSNPN, SVGIG (reference sequence).

This clone was found a few times. The V and J genes are TRBV27 and TRBJ2-3, with D perhaps assigned TRBD1 or TRBD2 (6 bases each). With 5 bases removed from V and 2 bases from J, the gap between germline ends came to 14 bases. The CDR3 has 15 amino acids. Germline CDR1 is MNHEY and CDR2 is SMNVEV (reference sequence). For the CDR3, the DNA is TGTGCCAGCAGTCCGGGGGCGGGTGTCACAGATACGCAGTATTTT. This codes for CASSPGAGVTDTQYF.

The table lists this clone with a count of one. The chain couples TRBV2 to TRBJ1-1, with TRBD1 as a possible D gene (5 bases). The V end was cut by 3 bases, the J end by 11 bases, with 16 bases between. The germline V gene has CDR1 SNHLY and CDR2 FYNNEI. This CDR3 has 13 residues. CDR3 amino acids: CASSDNRGTWAFF. The CDR3 DNA is TGTGCCAGCAGTGATAATCGAGGGACTTGGGCTTTCTTT.

CDR3 nucleotide sequence: TGTGCCAGCAGTGAATGGTTTCAATCTGGAACCCCAAGAGAGACCCAGTACTTC. The encoded protein is CASSEWFQSGTPRETQYF. The J gene is TRBJ2-5, the V gene TRBV6-1; the D is unclear. Between the trimmed V and J ends, which lost 2 bases and 4 bases, there was a span of 23 bases. CDR3 length equals 18 residues. Per the germline V gene, CDR1 is MNHNS and CDR2 is SASEGT.

The genes are TRBV30 and TRBJ1-2; TRBD1 matches at 7 bases. CDR1 and CDR2 (germline): GTSNPN, SVGIG (reference sequence). CDR3 size: 14 residues. V dropped 3 bases and J dropped 7; count of bases not matched to a gene: 11. CDR3 loop: CAWRGDTGVGGYTF. The CDR3 DNA reads as TGTGCCTGGAGGGGGGATACAGGGGTAGGTGGCTACACCTTC.

This clone appeared once. The genes are TRBV19 and TRBJ1-6, with D perhaps matching TRBD1 (6 bases). The V and J ends lost 5 bases and 7 bases respectively, with 15 bases between them. CDR3 length: 15 residues. The V gene's germline CDR1 is LNHDA and CDR2 SQIVND (reference sequence). CDR3 protein: CASSPAGAWNSPLHF. CDR3 DNA: TGTGCCAGTAGTCCTGCGGGGGCTTGGAATTCACCCCTCCACTTT.

This chain's CDR3 is CASSPGTGNEQYF. In nucleotides, the CDR3 is TGTGCCAGCAGTCCCGGGACAGGCAACGAGCAGTACTTC. The rearrangement joins TRBV6-5 to TRBJ2-7, with 8 bases fitting TRBD1. The J segment lost 5 bases and the V segment lost 5 bases, leaving 5 bases of the junction unmatched. The CDR3 contains 13 residues. Germline assignment: CDR1 MNHEY and CDR2 SVGAGI.

The chain has TRBV5-1 and TRBJ1-1, with D possibly being TRBD1 (5 bases). Germline V gene data show CDR1 as SGHRS and CDR2 as YFSETQ. The CDR3 contains 15 residues. Trimming took 1 base from V and 0 from J, leaving 10 bases between them. In DNA form, the CDR3 reads TGCGCCAGCAGCTTGAATAGGGGAATGAACACTGAAGCTTTCTTT. This codes for CASSLNRGMNTEAFF.

The chain employs TRBV3-1 (or the pseudogene TRBV3-2) and TRBJ2-5; 10 bases agree with TRBD1. The CDR3 runs to 18 residues. After removal of 3 bases from V and 5 bases from J, the junction contained 15 bases not matched to a gene. The germline V gene encodes CDR1 LGHDT and CDR2 YNNKEL (reference sequence). The CDR3 loop is CASSHRYRDRGRMETQYF. The CDR3 nucleotides read TGTGCCAGCAGCCATCGATATCGGGACAGGGGAAGAATGGAGACCCAGTACTTC.

The chain links TRBV19 to TRBJ2-3; D possibly matches TRBD1 or TRBD2 (5 bases each). Trimming stripped 3 bases from V and 1 base from J, with 17 bases between. Germline loops: CDR1 LNHDA, CDR2 SQIVND (reference sequence). This CDR3 is built from 17 residues. The CDR3 protein is CASSIGLWGSRTDTQYF. In nucleotides, the CDR3 is TGTGCCAGTAGTATCGGACTTTGGGGGAGTCGCACAGATACGCAGTATTTT.

J is TRBJ2-7 and V is TRBV7-9, with D unclear. CDR3 length: 13 residues. Germline assignment: CDR1 SEHNR and CDR2 FQNEAQ (reference sequence). The V gene lost 5 bases and the J gene lost 3 bases, with 11 bases spanning the gap. This CDR3 reads CASSPGVVYEQYF. DNA of the CDR3: TGTGCCAGCAGCCCGGGCGTAGTCTACGAGCAGTACTTC.

The V call is TRBV15, the J call TRBJ2-1; TRBD1 might be the D (6 bases). Per the germline V gene, CDR1 is LNHNV and CDR2 is YYDKDF (reference sequence). V was pared by 0 bases and J by 9 bases, with 12 bases between. The CDR3 sequence is 14 residues long. CDR3 nucleotide sequence: TGTGCCACCAGCAGAGATACAGGGCCGGGTGAGCAGTTCTTC. Protein: CATSRDTGPGEQFF.

The chain uses TRBV5-1 and TRBJ1-6; D gene unclear. V was pared by 2 bases and J by 16 bases, with 19 bases between. The CDR3 is 14 residues long. CDR1 is SGHRS and CDR2 is YFSETQ in the germline V gene. The CDR3: CASSLDPSWAPLHF. CDR3 nucleotide sequence: TGCGCCAGCAGCTTAGACCCCAGTTGGGCCCCGCTCCACTTT.

The V gene is TRBV5-1, the J gene TRBJ2-2; TRBD1 agrees at 9 bases. Germline CDR1 and CDR2: SGHRS and YFSETQ. V lost 3 bases and J lost 4; bases outside the gene matches: 10. This CDR3 region has 17 residues. This CDR3 reads CASSSTTGTGFTGELFF. Written as DNA, the CDR3 is TGCGCCAGCAGCTCGACCACCGGGACAGGGTTCACCGGGGAGCTGTTTTTT.

This clone has more than one count but fewer than ten. This rearrangement joins TRBV6-5 to TRBJ1-5, with D hard to call. Germline values: CDR1 MNHEY, CDR2 SVGAGI. Trimming cost V 6 bases and J 6 bases, with 12 bases left between them. This CDR3 has 13 residues. The CDR3 DNA reads as TGTGCCAGCAGCAACTCTCAGAGTCAGCCCCAGCATTTT. Translated, it gives CASSNSQSQPQHF.

The chain couples TRBV2 to TRBJ1-1; possible D gene TRBD1, 6 bases. Germline CDR1 is SNHLY and CDR2 is FYNNEI. The ends were cut back, 5 bases at V and 0 bases at J, with 7 bases in the middle. The CDR3 is 13 residues long. CDR3 region: CASSWDMNTEAFF. The CDR3 DNA sequence: TGTGCCAGCAGTTGGGACATGAACACTGAAGCTTTCTTT.

The chain uses TRBV2 and TRBJ2-7, with D possibly matching TRBD1 (5 bases). The length of the CDR3 is 14 residues. Trimming took off 8 bases at V and 2 bases at J, with 16 bases between the two ends. Germline CDR1 and CDR2: SNHLY and FYNNEI. CDR3 nucleotides: TGTGCCAGCGATGTGGGGTCAGGGCCCTACGAGCAGTACTTC. Encoded protein: CASDVGSGPYEQYF.